This T cell receptor (beta chain) stems from a study of OX40 agonist ivuxolimab in advanced cancers. General notes on the study: Ivuxolimab, which targeted the costimulatory receptor OX40 (CD134), was an agonistic, fully human IgG2 monoclonal antibody. Intravenous ivuxolimab was administered to patients every 2 weeks at six dose levels: 0.01, 0.1, 0.3, 1.5, 3 and 10 mg/kg. Of the roughly 52 dose-escalation patients, hepatocellular carcinoma was present in around 20, melanoma in roughly 15, renal cell carcinoma in 9 and head and neck cancer in 9. In the dose-escalation cohort, 65% to 90% of patients were male, and the mean age was approximately 55 years, with a range of about 20 to 90. Patients were allowed to have had prior anti-PD-1, anti-PD-L1 or anti-CTLA-4 therapy, and around 43% of the dose-escalation patients had been treated with checkpoint inhibitors. Partial responses were achieved by three dose-escalation patients, of whom one had hepatocellular carcinoma and two had cutaneous melanoma. The purpose of peripheral TCRbeta sequencing was to test whether ivuxolimab changed TCR sequence diversity and led to clonal T-cell expansion. The paper describes the monotherapy dose-escalation part (N of about 52 patients) of the phase I trial of ivuxolimab.

For sequencing of the TCRbeta CDR3 region, genomic DNA was extracted from the sorted cells. TCRbeta CDR3 regions were sequenced using the immunoSEQ Assay. Imported from immuneACCESS, the table was reduced by TCRdb to in-frame sequences with V and J called. These copies leave out some clones; in studies compared against another copy, an unresolved V gene accounts for under half, and the cause of the remainder is not known. This sample holds over 55,000 clones; 65% to 85% were observed only once. The ten largest clones take up around 0.8% of the sample. The trial excluded patients who had a history of autoimmune disease or who were on systemic immunosuppression. Peripheral blood for TCR sequencing was drawn from every dose cohort at baseline, at cycle 4 day 1 and at cycle 7 day 1. The samples were taken from a phase I, first-in-human, multicenter, open-label dose-escalation trial of ivuxolimab. Adults with locally advanced or metastatic head and neck squamous cell, hepatocellular, melanoma or renal cell carcinoma were enrolled in the trial. Before TCR sequencing, CD4+ and CD8+ T cells were separately sorted from peripheral blood.

The CDR3 has 14 amino acids, counting the end cysteine and phenylalanine. This entry keeps only the CDR3 DNA: 42 bases, framed from base 1. Relative to germline, V is 5 bases shorter and J is 3 bases shorter, with 11 bases between their ends. CDR1 SGDLS and CDR2 YYNGEE were looked up in the germline V gene. For this clone: The clone's antigen remains unknown. Per-nucleotide qualities are absent, and no much larger clonotype sits a single base away.

Points the paper makes about the study in general: In the 0.1-3.0 mg/kg groups, partial responders had among the lowest normalized peripheral clonal expansion, particularly in CD8+ T cells. Which antigens the clonally expanded peripheral T cells were specific for was not determined. Low levels of normalized T-cell clonal expansion were also shown by some nonresponding patients. At doses of 0.1 to 3.0 mg/kg, clonal expansion of both CD4+ and CD8+ blood T cells was observed from baseline to week 6. On average, CD8+ T cells showed more expanded clones than CD4+ T cells after ivuxolimab.

This TCR was sampled from an adult with an advanced solid tumor such as melanoma, head and neck, liver or kidney cancer. The material sequenced was CD4+ or CD8+ T cells sorted from blood, taken in a trial of the OX40 agonist ivuxolimab. The sequence is built from TRBV9 and TRBJ1-4; TRBD1 is a weak D gene call, 5 bases matching. CDR3 protein: CASSGGRANEKLFF. The sequenced DNA is TGTGCCAGCAGTGGGGGAAGGGCTAATGAAAAACTGTTTTTT.